The 30 T cell receptor beta chains listed next were all sequenced from one sample in a study of cytotoxic CD8 clonotypes in ibrutinib-treated CLL. TCRdb keeps only in-frame clones here, not all; method: immunoSEQ multiplex PCR. This table has over 100,000 clones, roughly 88% appearing once. This specimen was PBMCs, taken after 24 months of ibrutinib treatment. The source of these receptors is a human donor with chronic lymphocytic leukemia.

The chain combines TRBV5-4 with TRBJ2-1; TRBD1 might be the D (6 bases). The germline V gene has CDR1 SGHNT and CDR2 YYREEE (reference sequence). The V end lost 0 bases, the J end lost 1 base, and 8 bases lay between the germline ends. The CDR3 runs to 15 residues. CDR3 loop: CASSLDRVSYNEQFF. Here the CDR3 DNA reads TGTGCCAGCAGCTTGGACAGGGTGTCCTACAATGAGCAGTTCTTC.

The chain combines TRBV11-3 with TRBJ2-2; D unclear. Trimming shortened V by 5 bases and J by 1 base, and 14 bases separated the two germline ends. There are 16 residues in the CDR3. Germline V gene sequence: CDR1 SGHNT, CDR2 YENEEA. In nucleotides, the CDR3 is TGTGCCAGCAGCCCTGAATTGGGTCTGAACACCGGGGAGCTGTTTTTT. Protein sequence: CASSPELGLNTGELFF.

This clone was seen more than once but under ten times. The chain carries TRBV6-4 and TRBJ2-2; tentatively, D is TRBD1 or TRBD2 (5 bases each). Germline values: CDR1 MRHNA, CDR2 SNTAGT. V was pared by 8 bases and J by 5 bases, with 12 bases between. The CDR3 extends over 13 amino acids. CDR3 DNA: TGTGCCAGCGGGACCAGTGGGACCGGGGAGCTGTTTTTT. This translates into CASGTSGTGELFF.

Here the CDR3 DNA reads TGTGCCAGCAGCGTCTCCGGGACAGGTTACAATGAGCAGTTCTTC. This gives the protein CASSVSGTGYNEQFF. The V gene is TRBV6-4, the J gene TRBJ2-1; 8 positions agree with TRBD1. CDR1 and CDR2 from the germline V gene are MRHNA and SNTAGT. The CDR3 consists of 15 residues. Trimming removed 6 bases from V and 4 bases from J; junction bases left unmatched: 8.

The chain joins TRBV7-3 to TRBJ1-5; D perhaps matches TRBD1 (6 bases). The germline V and J ends were trimmed by 6 bases and 3 bases, with 9 bases remaining between them. Germline V gives CDR1 SGHTA, CDR2 FQGTGA. This CDR3 region has 13 residues. Here the CDR3 reads CASSQGNNQPQHF. CDR3 nucleotide sequence: TGTGCCAGCAGTCAGGGGAACAATCAGCCCCAGCATTTT.

The chain links TRBV30 to TRBJ1-6; D gene ambiguous. CDR3 length: 13 residues. CDR1 and CDR2 from the germline V gene are GTSNPN and SVGIG (reference sequence). Trimming took 7 bases from V and 3 from J, leaving 10 bases between them. In nucleotides, the CDR3 is TGTGCCTCAGCCCGCGGCTATAATTCACCCCTCCACTTT. Protein: CASARGYNSPLHF.

This clone was detected only once. This chain connects TRBV7-2 to TRBJ1-1, with a tentative D call TRBD1 (6 bases). Germline CDR1 and CDR2: SGHTA and FQGNSA. The V end was cut by 4 bases, the J end by 0 bases, with 21 bases between. CDR3 size: 18 residues. CDR3 residues: CASSSGTTGFKMNTEAFF. The CDR3, as DNA: TGTGCCAGCAGCTCCGGAACAACAGGGTTTAAAATGAACACTGAAGCTTTCTTT.

The CDR3: CASSLPGGTAYEQYF. The DNA for the CDR3 is TGTGCCAGCAGCCTCCCCGGGGGGACCGCCTACGAGCAGTACTTC. V is TRBV28 and J is TRBJ2-7, with 7 nucleotides matching TRBD2. Germline values: CDR1 MDHEN, CDR2 SYDVKM. After removal of 6 bases from V and 2 bases from J, the junction contained 10 bases not matched to a gene. The CDR3 covers 15 residues.

This chain links TRBV28 with TRBJ2-1, with 9 bases identical to TRBD1. The CDR3 extends over 15 amino acids. Germline loops: CDR1 MDHEN, CDR2 SYDVKM. Trimming took 5 bases from V and 3 from J; bases not matched to a gene: 5. The CDR3 region has the DNA TGTGCCAGCAGTGCGACAGGGGGATACTACAATGAGCAGTTCTTC. Translation: CASSATGGYYNEQFF.

This clone was seen at least ten times. V usage is TRBV4-1 and J usage is TRBJ2-7; D remains ambiguous. The V end was cut by 2 bases, the J end by 7 bases, with 18 bases between. Germline V gene data show CDR1 as MGHRA and CDR2 as YSYEKL. The CDR3 contains 15 residues. In nucleotides, the CDR3 is TGCGCCAGCAGCCAATCGGCTCAGGTGGGTCCGGAGCAGTACTTC. Its protein is CASSQSAQVGPEQYF.

The chain uses TRBV5-1 and TRBJ1-1; D uncertain. V lost 1 base and J 5 bases, leaving 9 bases between the germline ends. CDR3 length: 13 residues. Germline loops: CDR1 SGHRS, CDR2 YFSETQ. The CDR3 DNA reads TGCGCCAGCAGCTTGCGCGCCTTGACTGAAGCTTTCTTT. Translated, it gives CASSLRALTEAFF.

J is TRBJ2-7 and V is TRBV28; perhaps TRBD2 as D (5 bases). This CDR3 is built from 15 residues. Germline CDR1 reads MDHEN; CDR2 reads SYDVKM. V lost 6 bases to trimming and J lost 2 bases, with 17 bases between them. This CDR3 is CASRSPGLGTYEQYF. In DNA form, the CDR3 reads TGTGCCAGCAGGTCCCCGGGGTTGGGAACCTACGAGCAGTACTTC.

The CDR3 DNA reads TGCAGCATCGAAGGGCAGTTCTTC. Amino acids: CSIEGQFF. The chain joins TRBV29-1 to TRBJ2-1; D is unclear. Germline-derived CDR1 and CDR2 are SQVTM and ANQGSEA. Trimming cost V 8 bases and J 12 bases, with 8 bases left between them. This CDR3 is 8 amino acids long.

This chain uses TRBV28 with TRBJ2-2; TRBD1 matches 8 bases. J lost 1 base, V lost 5 bases, and 6 bases had no gene match. Germline V gene sequence: CDR1 MDHEN, CDR2 SYDVKM. The CDR3 runs 16 residues. For the CDR3, the DNA is TGTGCCAGCAGTCCGGACAGGGACCTGAACACCGGGGAGCTGTTTTTT. Translated, it gives CASSPDRDLNTGELFF.

This chain joins TRBV5-1 and TRBJ1-3, with TRBD1 matching over 7 bases. J gave up 1 base and V 4 bases, and 5 bases lay outside the gene matches. Per the germline V gene, CDR1 is SGHRS and CDR2 is YFSETQ. CDR3 length equals 15 residues. DNA of the CDR3: TGCGCCAGCAGCCCAACGACAGGGTCTGGAAACACCATATATTTT. Protein product: CASSPTTGSGNTIYF.

The V and J genes are TRBV19 and TRBJ2-7, with 7 bases aligning to TRBD1. Germline CDR1 reads LNHDA; CDR2 reads SQIVND (reference sequence). J gave up 3 bases and V 5 bases, and 4 bases lay outside the gene matches. This CDR3 is built from 13 residues. CDR3 nucleotides: TGTGCCAGTAGTTTGGCAGGGGGCTACGAGCAGTACTTC. It codes for CASSLAGGYEQYF.

The J gene is TRBJ2-2, the V gene TRBV4-2, with D possibly being TRBD2 (6 bases). This CDR3 comprises 16 residues. CDR1 LGHNA and CDR2 YNFKEQ come from the germline V gene. V was clipped by 1 base and J by 3 bases, with 12 bases between them. This chain's CDR3 is CASSQGGGVYTGELFF. DNA of the CDR3: TGTGCCAGCAGCCAAGGGGGCGGGGTGTACACCGGGGAGCTGTTTTTT.

This chain uses TRBV9 with TRBJ2-2; 7 bases fit TRBD2. The J segment lost 0 bases and the V segment lost 3 bases, leaving 2 bases of the junction unmatched. The germline V gene encodes CDR1 SGDLS and CDR2 YYNGEE. The CDR3 contains 15 residues. The CDR3 loop reads CASSGAGANTGELFF. CDR3 nucleotides: TGTGCCAGCAGCGGGGCGGGGGCGAACACCGGGGAGCTGTTTTTT.

The chain uses TRBV6-5 and TRBJ1-1; D ambiguous. CDR1 is MNHEY, CDR2 SVGAGI, per germline. The length of the CDR3 is 13 residues. V shed 7 bases and J shed 2 bases, with 11 bases lying between them. The CDR3, as DNA: TGTGCCAGCACCCACCCCAAAAACACTGAAGCTTTCTTT. Amino acids: CASTHPKNTEAFF.

The chain links TRBV6-6 to TRBJ2-5; possibly TRBD1 for D (7 bases). The CDR3 extends over 15 amino acids. In germline, CDR1 is MNHNY, CDR2 SVGAGI (reference sequence). Trimming took 0 bases from V and 2 from J, leaving 10 bases between them. The CDR3 DNA reads as TGTGCCAGCAGTTACTCGGCAGGGGGGCAAGAGACCCAGTACTTC. Residues: CASSYSAGGQETQYF.

The rearrangement links TRBV28 to TRBJ1-4; D remains ambiguous. CDR3 length: 13 residues. The V and J ends lost 6 bases and 0 bases respectively, with 5 bases between them. Germline CDR1 is MDHEN and CDR2 is SYDVKM. The CDR3 sequence is CASRVATNEKLFF. Written as DNA, the CDR3 is TGTGCCAGCAGAGTGGCAACTAATGAAAAACTGTTTTTT.

This chain joins TRBV19 and TRBJ1-2, with D possibly being TRBD1 (6 bases). The CDR3 extends over 14 amino acids. Germline values: CDR1 LNHDA, CDR2 SQIVND (reference sequence). V was shortened by 5 bases and J by 4 bases, with 14 bases between the two germline ends. CDR3 DNA sequence: TGTGCCAGTAGTGCCCCAGGGGTTGTCTATGGCTACACCTTC. Protein sequence: CASSAPGVVYGYTF.

The chain uses TRBV28 and TRBJ1-4, with D perhaps matching TRBD1 (5 bases). This CDR3 comprises 17 residues. Trimming stripped 4 bases from V and 3 bases from J, with 18 bases between. Germline lookup yields CDR1 MDHEN and CDR2 SYDVKM. Here the CDR3 DNA reads TGTGCCAGCAGTTCCCCGTTCGGTGGGGCGGCTAATGAAAAACTGTTTTTT. It yields the protein CASSSPFGGAANEKLFF.

The rearrangement links TRBV27 to TRBJ2-6; D gene ambiguous. The V gene's germline CDR1 is MNHEY and CDR2 SMNVEV (reference sequence). The CDR3 is made up of 15 amino acids. The germline V and J ends were trimmed by 5 bases and 0 bases, with 8 bases remaining between them. CDR3 nucleotide sequence: TGTGCCAGCAGTCTCCAGCTCTCTGGGGCCAACGTCCTGACTTTC. This gives the protein CASSLQLSGANVLTF.

The genes are TRBV4-2 and TRBJ1-2; a weak D match, TRBD1 (5 bases). V was shortened by 1 base and J by 3 bases, with 6 bases between the two germline ends. The CDR3 runs to 13 residues. Germline assignment: CDR1 LGHNA and CDR2 YNFKEQ. CDR3 amino acids: CASSQVGDYGYTF. CDR3 nucleotides: TGTGCCAGCAGCCAAGTAGGGGACTATGGCTACACCTTC.

The chain links TRBV9 to TRBJ2-3, with TRBD2 matching over 9 bases. Trimming at V came to 0 bases and at J to 4 bases, leaving 6 bases not matched to a gene. The germline CDR1 and CDR2 sequences are SGDLS and YYNGEE. The CDR3 sequence is 16 residues long. CDR3 bases: TGTGCCAGCAGCGTAGAGGGCGTAGCGGGGGCAGATACGCAGTATTTT. Protein sequence: CASSVEGVAGADTQYF.

CDR3 protein: CASSMVGDTEAFF. As DNA, the CDR3 is TGTGCCAGCAGCATGGTTGGGGACACTGAAGCTTTCTTT. The rearrangement joins TRBV5-5 to TRBJ1-1; D is ambiguous. V shed 4 bases and J shed 3 bases, with 10 bases lying between them. CDR3 size: 13 residues. Looked up from germline, CDR1 is SGHKS and CDR2 is YYEKEE (reference sequence).

This clone was picked up one time. The V gene is TRBV7-6, the J gene TRBJ2-7; 10 bases are a match to TRBD1. This CDR3 spans 18 amino acids. Trimming at V came to 4 bases and at J to 6 bases, leaving 18 bases not matched to a gene. Germline values: CDR1 SGHVS, CDR2 FNYEAQ. CDR3 sequence reads: CASSYGQGVPLLPSEQYF. The CDR3 nucleotides are TGTGCCAGCAGCTATGGACAGGGGGTACCCCTACTTCCATCCGAGCAGTACTTC.

This clone was seen more than once but under ten times. Its ends do not fully match the called genes, so a read error is possible. The rearrangement links TRBV2 to TRBJ2-2; TRBD1 aligns across 8 bases. Germline-derived CDR1 and CDR2 are SNHLY and FYNNEI. This CDR3 comprises 13 residues. CDR3 protein: CAGRQGAAGELFF. The CDR3 nucleotides read TGTGCCGGCAGGCAGGGGGCAGCCGGGGAGCTGTTTTTT.

The chain is built from TRBV7-9 and TRBJ1-2; TRBD1 might be the D (6 bases). The germline V gene has CDR1 SEHNR and CDR2 FQNEAQ (reference sequence). The CDR3 length is 14 residues. The ends were cut back, 1 base at V and 1 base at J, with 7 bases in the middle. CDR3 sequence: CASSLGGGNYGYTF. The CDR3, as DNA: TGTGCCAGCAGCTTAGGAGGGGGTAACTATGGCTACACCTTC.